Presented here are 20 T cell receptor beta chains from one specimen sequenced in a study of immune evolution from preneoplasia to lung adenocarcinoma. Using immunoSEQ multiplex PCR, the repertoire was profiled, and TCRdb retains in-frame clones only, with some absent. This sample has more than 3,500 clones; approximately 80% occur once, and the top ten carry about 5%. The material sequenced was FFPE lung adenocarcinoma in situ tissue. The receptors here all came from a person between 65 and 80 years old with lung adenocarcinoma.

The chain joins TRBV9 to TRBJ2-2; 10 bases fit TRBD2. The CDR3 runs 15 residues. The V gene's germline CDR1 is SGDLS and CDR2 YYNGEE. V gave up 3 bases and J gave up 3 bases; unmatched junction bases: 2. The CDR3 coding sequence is TGTGCCAGCAGCGCTAGCGGGAGCGACACCGGGGAGCTGTTTTTT. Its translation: CASSASGSDTGELFF.

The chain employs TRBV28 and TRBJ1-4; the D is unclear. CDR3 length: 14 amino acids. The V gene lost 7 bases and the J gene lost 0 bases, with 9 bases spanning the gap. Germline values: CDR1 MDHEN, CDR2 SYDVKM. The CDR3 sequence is CASTPVSTNEKLFF. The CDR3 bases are TGTGCCAGCACCCCCGTCTCAACTAATGAAAAACTGTTTTTT.

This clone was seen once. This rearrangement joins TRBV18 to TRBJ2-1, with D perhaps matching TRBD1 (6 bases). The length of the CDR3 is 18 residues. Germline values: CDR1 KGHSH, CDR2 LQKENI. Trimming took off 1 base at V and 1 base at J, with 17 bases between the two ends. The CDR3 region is CASSPLPLGQGSYNEQFF. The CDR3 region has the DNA TGTGCCAGCTCACCACTTCCCTTAGGCCAGGGGTCCTACAATGAGCAGTTCTTC. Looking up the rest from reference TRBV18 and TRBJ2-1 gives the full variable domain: NAGVMQNPRHLVRRRGQEARLRCSPMKGHSHVYWYRQLPEEGLKFMVYLQKENIIDESGMPKERFSAEFPKEGPSILRIQQVVRGDSAAYFCASSPLPLGQGSYNEQFFGPGTRLTVL.

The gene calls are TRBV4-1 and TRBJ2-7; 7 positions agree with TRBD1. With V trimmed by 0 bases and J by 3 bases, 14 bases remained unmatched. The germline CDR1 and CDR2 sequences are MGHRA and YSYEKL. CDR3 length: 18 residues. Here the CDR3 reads CASSQDWKGVGGLYEQYF. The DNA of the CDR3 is TGCGCCAGCAGCCAAGATTGGAAGGGGGTAGGGGGCCTCTACGAGCAGTACTTC.

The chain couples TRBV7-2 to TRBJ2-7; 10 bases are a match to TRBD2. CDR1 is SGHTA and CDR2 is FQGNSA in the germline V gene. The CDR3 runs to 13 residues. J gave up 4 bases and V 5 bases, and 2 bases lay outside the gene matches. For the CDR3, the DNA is TGTGCCAGCAGCATGACTAGCGGGTACGAGCAGTACTTC. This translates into CASSMTSGYEQYF.

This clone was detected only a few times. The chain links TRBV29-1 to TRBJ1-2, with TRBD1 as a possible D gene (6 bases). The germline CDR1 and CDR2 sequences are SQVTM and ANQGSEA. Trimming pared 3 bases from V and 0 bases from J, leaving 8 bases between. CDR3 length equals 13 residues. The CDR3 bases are TGCAGCGTTGATGCAGGGGCTAACTATGGCTACACCTTC. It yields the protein CSVDAGANYGYTF.

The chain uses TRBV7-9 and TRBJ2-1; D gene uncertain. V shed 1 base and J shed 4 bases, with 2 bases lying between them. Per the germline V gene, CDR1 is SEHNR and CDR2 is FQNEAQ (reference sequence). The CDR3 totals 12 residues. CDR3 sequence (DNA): TGTGCCAGCAGCTTAGGATACAATGAGCAGTTCTTC. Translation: CASSLGYNEQFF. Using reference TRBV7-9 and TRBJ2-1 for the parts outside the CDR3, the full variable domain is DTGVSQNPRHKITKRGQNVTFRCDPISEHNRLYWYRQTLGQGPEFLTYFQNEAQLEKSRLLSDRFSAERPKGSFSTLEIQRTEQGDSAMYLCASSLGYNEQFFGPGTRLTVL.

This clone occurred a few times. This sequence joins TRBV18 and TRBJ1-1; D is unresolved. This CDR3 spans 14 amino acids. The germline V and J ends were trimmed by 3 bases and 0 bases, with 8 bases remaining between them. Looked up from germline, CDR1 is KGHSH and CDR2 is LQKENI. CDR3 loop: CASSPQWVNTEAFF. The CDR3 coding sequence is TGTGCCAGCTCACCGCAATGGGTGAACACTGAAGCTTTCTTT.

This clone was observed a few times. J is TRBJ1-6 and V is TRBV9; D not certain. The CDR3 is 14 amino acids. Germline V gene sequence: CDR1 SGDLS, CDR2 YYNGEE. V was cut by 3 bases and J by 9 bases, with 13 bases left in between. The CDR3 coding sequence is TGTGCCAGCAGCGGCAGCGCATGGGGTTCACCCCTCCACTTT. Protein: CASSGSAWGSPLHF.

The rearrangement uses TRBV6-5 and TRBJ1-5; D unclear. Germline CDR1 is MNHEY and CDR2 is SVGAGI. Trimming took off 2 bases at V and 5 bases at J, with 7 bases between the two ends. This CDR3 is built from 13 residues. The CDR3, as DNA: TGTGCCAGCAGTTACGACAAGGATCAGCCCCAGCATTTT. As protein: CASSYDKDQPQHF.

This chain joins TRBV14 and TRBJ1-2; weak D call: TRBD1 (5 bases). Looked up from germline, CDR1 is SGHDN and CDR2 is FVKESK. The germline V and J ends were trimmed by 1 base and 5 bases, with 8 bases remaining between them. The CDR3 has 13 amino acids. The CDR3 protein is CASSQGQKYGYTF. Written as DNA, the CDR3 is TGTGCCAGCAGCCAAGGACAGAAATATGGCTACACCTTC. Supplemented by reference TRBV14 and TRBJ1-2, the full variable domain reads EAGVTQFPSHSVIEKGQTVTLRCDPISGHDNLYWYRRVMGKEIKFLLHFVKESKQDESGMPNNRFLAERTGGTYSTLKVQPAELEDSGVYFCASSQGQKYGYTFGSGTRLTVV.

CDR3 residues: CASTPGQGASGANVLTF. DNA of the CDR3: TGTGCCAGCACACCCGGACAGGGGGCCTCTGGGGCCAACGTCCTGACTTTC. The chain couples TRBV10-3 to TRBJ2-6, with 11 bases matching TRBD1. J gave up 0 bases and V 10 bases, and 8 bases lay outside the gene matches. CDR1 and CDR2 (germline): ENHRY, SYGVKD. CDR3 size: 17 residues.

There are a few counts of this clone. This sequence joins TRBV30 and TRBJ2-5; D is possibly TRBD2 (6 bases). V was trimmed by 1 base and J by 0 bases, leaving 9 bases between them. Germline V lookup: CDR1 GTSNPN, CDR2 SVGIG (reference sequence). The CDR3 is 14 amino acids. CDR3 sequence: CAWSGEEHQETQYF. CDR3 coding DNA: TGTGCCTGGAGTGGGGAGGAACACCAAGAGACCCAGTACTTC.

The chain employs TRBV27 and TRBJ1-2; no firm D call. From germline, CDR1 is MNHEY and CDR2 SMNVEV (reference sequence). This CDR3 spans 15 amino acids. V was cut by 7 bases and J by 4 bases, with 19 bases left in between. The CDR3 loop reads CASTLDLKIGYGYTF. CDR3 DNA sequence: TGTGCCAGCACCCTAGATCTAAAGATTGGCTATGGCTACACCTTC.

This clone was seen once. The CDR3 sequence is CSVDVSGNTIYF. CDR3 nucleotide sequence: TGCAGCGTTGATGTCTCTGGAAACACCATATATTTT. The genes are TRBV29-1 and TRBJ1-3; D not resolved. The CDR3 is 12 amino acids. Trimming pared 3 bases from V and 0 bases from J, leaving 3 bases between. Germline V gene lookup returns CDR1 SQVTM and CDR2 ANQGSEA.

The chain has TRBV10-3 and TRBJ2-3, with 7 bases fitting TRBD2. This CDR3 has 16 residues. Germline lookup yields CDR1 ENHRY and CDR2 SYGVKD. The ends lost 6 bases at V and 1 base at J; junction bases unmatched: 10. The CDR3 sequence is CAIRGDYQIGTDTQYF. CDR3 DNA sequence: TGTGCCATCAGGGGGGACTACCAAATTGGCACAGATACGCAGTATTTT.

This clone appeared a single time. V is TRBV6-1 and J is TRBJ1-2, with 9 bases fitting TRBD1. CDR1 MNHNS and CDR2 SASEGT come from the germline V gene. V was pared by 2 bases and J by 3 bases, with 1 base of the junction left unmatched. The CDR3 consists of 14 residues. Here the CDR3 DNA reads TGTGCCAGCAGTGAAAGACAGGGGGACTATGGCTACACCTTC. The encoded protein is CASSERQGDYGYTF.

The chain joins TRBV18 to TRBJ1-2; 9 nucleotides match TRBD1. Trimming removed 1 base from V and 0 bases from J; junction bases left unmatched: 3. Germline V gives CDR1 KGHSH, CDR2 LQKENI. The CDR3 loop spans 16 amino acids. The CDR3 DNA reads TGTGCCAGCTCACCACGGACAGGGGAAACTAACTATGGCTACACCTTC. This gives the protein CASSPRTGETNYGYTF.

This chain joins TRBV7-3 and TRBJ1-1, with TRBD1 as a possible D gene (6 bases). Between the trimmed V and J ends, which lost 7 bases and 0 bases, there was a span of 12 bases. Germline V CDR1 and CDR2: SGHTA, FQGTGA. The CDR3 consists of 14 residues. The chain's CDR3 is CASTKDSLNTEAFF. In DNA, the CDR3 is TGTGCCAGCACCAAGGACAGTTTGAACACTGAAGCTTTCTTT.

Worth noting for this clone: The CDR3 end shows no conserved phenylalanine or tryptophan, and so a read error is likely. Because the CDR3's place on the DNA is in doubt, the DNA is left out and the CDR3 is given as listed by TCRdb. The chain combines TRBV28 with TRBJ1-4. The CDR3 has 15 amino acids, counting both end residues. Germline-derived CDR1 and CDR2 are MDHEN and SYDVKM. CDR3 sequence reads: CASSPRTLMKSGAVL.